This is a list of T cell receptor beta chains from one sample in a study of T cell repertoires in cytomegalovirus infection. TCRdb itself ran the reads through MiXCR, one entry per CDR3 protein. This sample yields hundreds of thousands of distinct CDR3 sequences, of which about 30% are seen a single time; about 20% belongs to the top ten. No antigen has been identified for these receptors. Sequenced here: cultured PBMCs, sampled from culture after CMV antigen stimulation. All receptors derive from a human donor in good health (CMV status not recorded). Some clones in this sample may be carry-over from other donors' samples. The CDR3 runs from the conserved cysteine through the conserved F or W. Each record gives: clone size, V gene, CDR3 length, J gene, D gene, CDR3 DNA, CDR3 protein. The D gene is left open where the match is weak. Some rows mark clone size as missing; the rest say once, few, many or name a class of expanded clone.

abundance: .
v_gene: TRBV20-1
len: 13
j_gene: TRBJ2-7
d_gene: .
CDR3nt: TGCAGTGCCCCGGGCGGCGCCTCCTACGAGCAGTACTTC
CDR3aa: CSAPGGASYEQYF

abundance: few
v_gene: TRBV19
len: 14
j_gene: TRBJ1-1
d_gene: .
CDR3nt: TGTGCCAGCTCGGATCACCGGGGGGGCACTGAAGCTTTCTTT
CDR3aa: CASSDHRGGTEAFF

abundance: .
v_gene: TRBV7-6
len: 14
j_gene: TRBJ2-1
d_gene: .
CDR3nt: TGTGCCAGCAGCTTAGACGGGAGTCCCCGTGAGCAGTTCTTC
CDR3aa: CASSLDGSPREQFF

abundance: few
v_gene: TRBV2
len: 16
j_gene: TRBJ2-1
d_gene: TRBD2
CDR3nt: TGTGCCAGCGCGCTAGCGGGAAGGGGAGTCTACAATGAGCAGTTCTTC
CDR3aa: CASALAGRGVYNEQFF

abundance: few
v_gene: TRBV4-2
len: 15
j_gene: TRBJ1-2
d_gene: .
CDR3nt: TGTGCCAGCAGCCAAGACTGGGGGGGGGCCGGCGGCTACACCTTC
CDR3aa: CASSQDWGGAGGYTF

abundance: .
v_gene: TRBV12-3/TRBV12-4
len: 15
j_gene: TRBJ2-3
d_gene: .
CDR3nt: TGTGCCAGCACCCCGGACACCGCTAGCACAGATACGCAGTATTTT
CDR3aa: CASTPDTASTDTQYF

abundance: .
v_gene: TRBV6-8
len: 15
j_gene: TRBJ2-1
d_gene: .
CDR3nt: TGTGCCAGCAGCTACCACTCGGGACTGGCGTTTGAGCAGTTCTTC
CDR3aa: CASSYHSGLAFEQFF

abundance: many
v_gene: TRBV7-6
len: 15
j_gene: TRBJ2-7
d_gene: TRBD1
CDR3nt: TGTGCCAGCAGCTTAGAAGGGACAGGGGCCTACGAGCAGTACTTC
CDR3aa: CASSLEGTGAYEQYF

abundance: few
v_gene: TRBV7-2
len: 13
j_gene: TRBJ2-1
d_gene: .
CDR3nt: TGTGCCAGCAGCCCTGGGGCTACTAGGTGGCAGTTCTTC
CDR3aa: CASSPGATRWQFF

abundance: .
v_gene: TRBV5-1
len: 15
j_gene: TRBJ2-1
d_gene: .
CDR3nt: TGCGCCAGCAGCCCACTCCTTGGCGGTGGAGGGTGGCAGTTCTTC
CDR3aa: CASSPLLGGGGWQFF

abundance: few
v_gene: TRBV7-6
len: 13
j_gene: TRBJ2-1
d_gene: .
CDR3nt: TGTGCCAGCAGCTCGGTACAGTATGGTGAGCAGTTCTTC
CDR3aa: CASSSVQYGEQFF

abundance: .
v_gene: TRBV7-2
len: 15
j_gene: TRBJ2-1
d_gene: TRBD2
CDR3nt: TGTGCCAGCAGCTTACCAAGCGGGAGTAGGAATGAGCAGTTCTTC
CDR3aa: CASSLPSGSRNEQFF

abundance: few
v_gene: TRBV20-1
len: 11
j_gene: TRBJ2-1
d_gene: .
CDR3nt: TGCAGTGCTCCGAGGTACGATGAGCAGTTCTTC
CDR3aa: CSAPRYDEQFF

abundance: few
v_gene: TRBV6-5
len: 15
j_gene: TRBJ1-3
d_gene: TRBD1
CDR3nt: TGTGCCAGCAGTAGACAGGGAACATTTGGAAACACCATATATTTT
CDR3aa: CASSRQGTFGNTIYF

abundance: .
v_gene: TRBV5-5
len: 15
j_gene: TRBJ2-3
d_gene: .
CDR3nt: TGTGCCAGCAGCTTTACAGGACCCTACACAGATACGCAGTATTTT
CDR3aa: CASSFTGPYTDTQYF

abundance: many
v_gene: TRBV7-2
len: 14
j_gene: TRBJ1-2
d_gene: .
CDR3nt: TGTGCCAGCAGCTTTCAACAGGGTAACTATGGCTACACCTTC
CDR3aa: CASSFQQGNYGYTF

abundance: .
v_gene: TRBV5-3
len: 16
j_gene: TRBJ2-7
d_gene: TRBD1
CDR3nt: TGTGCCAGCAGCGTAGGTGGAGGACAGGGGGTCTACGAGCAGTACTTC
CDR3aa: CASSVGGGQGVYEQYF

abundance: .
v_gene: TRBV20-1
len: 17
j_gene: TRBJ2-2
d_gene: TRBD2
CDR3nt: TGCAGTGCTACTTCTTGGCGGGGGGTGGGTGACACCGGGGAGCTGTTTTTT
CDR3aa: CSATSWRGVGDTGELFF

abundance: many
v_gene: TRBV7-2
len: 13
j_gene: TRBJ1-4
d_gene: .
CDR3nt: TGTGCCAGCAGCTTAGAGCAGGGAGAAAAACTGTTTTTT
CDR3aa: CASSLEQGEKLFF

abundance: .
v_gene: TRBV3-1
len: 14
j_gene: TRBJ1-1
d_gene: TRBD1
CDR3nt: TGTGCCAGCAGCCGCACGACAGGGAGGACTGAAGCTTTCTTT
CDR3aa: CASSRTTGRTEAFF

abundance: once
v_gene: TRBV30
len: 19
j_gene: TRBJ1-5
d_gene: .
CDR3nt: TGTGCCTGGAAGAGGTCAGAGGATTTTTACAAGGTGCCGAATCAGCCCCAGCATTTT
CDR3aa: CAWKRSEDFYKVPNQPQHF

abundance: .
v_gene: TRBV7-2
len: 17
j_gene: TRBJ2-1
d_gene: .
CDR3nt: TGTGCCAGCAGCCCCCAAGCCGGGGGCTCCTCCTACAATGAGCAGTTCTTC
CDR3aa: CASSPQAGGSSYNEQFF

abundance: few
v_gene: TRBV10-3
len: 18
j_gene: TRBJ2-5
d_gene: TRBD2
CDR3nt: TGTGCCATCAGTGGGGCGGCTAGCGGGAGGGAGTACCAAGAGACCCAGTACTTC
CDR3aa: CAISGAASGREYQETQYF

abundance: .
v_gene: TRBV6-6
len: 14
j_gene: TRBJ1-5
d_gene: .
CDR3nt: TGTGCCAGCAGTTTTACAGATAGCAATCAGCCCCAGCATTTT
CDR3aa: CASSFTDSNQPQHF

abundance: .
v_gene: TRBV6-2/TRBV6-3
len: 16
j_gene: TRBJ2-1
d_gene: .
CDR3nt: TGTGCCAGCAGTTACAAGGGACTCCCACCCTACAATGAGCAGTTCTTC
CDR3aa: CASSYKGLPPYNEQFF

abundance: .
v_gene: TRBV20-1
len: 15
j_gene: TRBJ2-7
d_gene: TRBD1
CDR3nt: TGCAGTGCGATAGATGTTGGGACAGGGGGATACGAGCAGTACTTC
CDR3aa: CSAIDVGTGGYEQYF